This entry lists 4 T cell receptor beta chains sequenced from one sample in a study of shared clonotypes between healthy human individuals. Measured with immunoSEQ multiplex PCR; TCRdb has only the in-frame clones, and not every one. In the table there are some 1 million clones, about 75% of which are singletons. The sequenced sample was memory CD4+ T cells sorted from blood. Subset described: CD45RA-negative fraction. All receptors come from a man younger than 30 in good health.

To note about this clone: The sample contains more than one DNA sequence encoding this CDR3. This chain uses TRBV5-1 with TRBJ2-2; 8 bases map to TRBD1. The junction had 2 bases not matched to a gene; V was cut back by 3 bases and J by 1 base. Germline CDR1 reads SGHRS; CDR2 reads YFSETQ. The CDR3 has 15 amino acids. DNA of the CDR3: TGCGCCAGCAGCTCGGACAGGGTGAACACCGGGGAGCTGTTTTTT. As protein: CASSSDRVNTGELFF.

V is TRBV4-3 and J is TRBJ2-7; possibly TRBD2 for D (6 bases). The CDR3 is 15 residues long. Deletions cut 0 bases from V and 7 bases from J, with 16 bases between. The V gene's germline CDR1 is LGHNA and CDR2 YSLEER. CDR3 nucleotides: TGCGCCAGCAGCCAAGAATGGGGGGAGCCGAGGGAGCAGTACTTC. Amino acid sequence: CASSQEWGEPREQYF.

About this clone itself: This same CDR3 is encoded by further DNA sequences in the sample. The J gene is TRBJ2-7, the V gene TRBV29-1, with 7 bases that match TRBD1. V shed 6 bases and J 0 bases; nucleotides not matched to a gene: 5. Germline V gene data show CDR1 as SQVTM and CDR2 as ANQGSEA. The CDR3 has 13 amino acids. CDR3 in amino acids: CSVRQGGSYEQYF. For the CDR3, the DNA is TGCAGCGTGAGACAGGGTGGCTCCTACGAGCAGTACTTC.

This clone was seen a handful of times. The V and J genes are TRBV7-9 and TRBJ1-1; D gene uncertain. CDR3 length: 16 amino acids. V shed 6 bases and J shed 7 bases, with 24 bases lying between them. The germline V gene has CDR1 SEHNR and CDR2 FQNEAQ (reference sequence). CDR3: CASSRSDKRALFEAFF. In DNA, the CDR3 is TGTGCCAGCAGTCGTTCGGATAAAAGGGCGCTCTTTGAAGCTTTCTTT. Based on the CDR3 plus reference TRBV7-9 and TRBJ1-1, the full variable domain is DTGVSQNPRHKITKRGQNVTFRCDPISEHNRLYWYRQTLGQGPEFLTYFQNEAQLEKSRLLSDRFSAERPKGSFSTLEIQRTEQGDSAMYLCASSRSDKRALFEAFFGQGTRLTVV.